These T cell receptor beta chains were read from a single sample in a study of cytomegalovirus exposure and HLA in healthy donors. Produced via immunoSEQ multiplex PCR; TCRdb's table is partial and in-frame only. The table includes roughly 140,000 clones, 80% to 90% detected once. Sequencing was done on a sample of PBMCs. The origin of the receptors is a woman in her late teens or twenties in good health and CMV-seropositive. CDR3s include the opening cysteine and the closing phenylalanine or tryptophan. Each record gives: CDR3 protein, CDR3 DNA, D gene, V gene, J gene, clone size. D genes are given only for firm matches. Clone size is given for some rows only: seen once, a few or many times, or a class if the clone is expanded.

cdr3_aa: CASSLSWTGLNTEAFF
cdr3_nt: TGTGCCAGCAGTTTATCATGGACAGGGTTGAACACTGAAGCTTTCTTT
d_call: TRBD1
v_call: TRBV27
j_call: TRBJ1-1
clone_size: -

cdr3_aa: CASSERQTGTEAFF
cdr3_nt: TGTGCCAGCAGTGAACGACAGACGGGTACTGAAGCTTTCTTT
d_call: -
v_call: TRBV25-1
j_call: TRBJ1-1
clone_size: -

cdr3_aa: CASSVTAPGQGGSPLHF
cdr3_nt: TGTGCCAGCAGTGTCACCGCTCCGGGACAGGGAGGTTCACCCCTCCACTTT
d_call: TRBD1
v_call: TRBV6-1
j_call: TRBJ1-6
clone_size: once

cdr3_aa: CASRDREILGQPQHF
cdr3_nt: TGTGCCAGCAGAGACAGGGAGATACTGGGTCAGCCCCAGCATTTT
d_call: TRBD1
v_call: TRBV6-1
j_call: TRBJ1-5
clone_size: -

cdr3_aa: CASSQGRGGPQETQYF
cdr3_nt: TGCGCCAGCAGCCAAGGGAGGGGGGGACCACAAGAGACCCAGTACTTC
d_call: -
v_call: TRBV4-3
j_call: TRBJ2-5
clone_size: -

cdr3_aa: CASRGDRPGNTIYF
cdr3_nt: TGTGCCAGCAGGGGGGACAGACCCGGAAACACCATATATTTT
d_call: TRBD1
v_call: TRBV6-5
j_call: TRBJ1-3
clone_size: few

cdr3_aa: CASSSRLGGTGELFF
cdr3_nt: TGTGCCAGCAGCTCCAGACTAGGTGGGACCGGGGAGCTGTTTTTT
d_call: -
v_call: TRBV7-3
j_call: TRBJ2-2
clone_size: -

cdr3_aa: CASSPWTGSNTEAFF
cdr3_nt: TGCGCCAGCAGCCCGTGGACAGGGTCGAACACTGAAGCTTTCTTT
d_call: TRBD1
v_call: TRBV5-1
j_call: TRBJ1-1
clone_size: few

cdr3_aa: CASSLNRGYEQYF
cdr3_nt: TGTGCCAGCTCACTTAACAGGGGATACGAGCAGTACTTC
d_call: TRBD1
v_call: TRBV18
j_call: TRBJ2-7
clone_size: -

cdr3_aa: CASSFRGTGVWTEAFF
cdr3_nt: TGTGCCAGCAGTTTCCGTGGGACAGGGGTGTGGACTGAAGCTTTCTTT
d_call: TRBD1
v_call: TRBV28
j_call: TRBJ1-1
clone_size: -

cdr3_aa: CASSLAARGSGYTF
cdr3_nt: TGCGCCAGCAGCTTGGCCGCCAGGGGATCAGGCTACACCTTC
d_call: -
v_call: TRBV5-1
j_call: TRBJ1-2
clone_size: -

cdr3_aa: CASSPPGQSSYEQYF
cdr3_nt: TGTGCCAGCTCACCCCCGGGACAGAGCTCCTACGAGCAGTACTTC
d_call: TRBD1
v_call: TRBV18
j_call: TRBJ2-7
clone_size: -

cdr3_aa: CASSGRGLLPYEQYF
cdr3_nt: TGTGCCAGCAGCGGCAGGGGCCTACTACCCTACGAGCAGTACTTC
d_call: -
v_call: TRBV7-9
j_call: TRBJ2-7
clone_size: -

cdr3_aa: CASSLSAGSDEQYF
cdr3_nt: TGTGCCAGCAGCTTATCAGCGGGGAGCGACGAGCAGTACTTC
d_call: TRBD2
v_call: TRBV7-3
j_call: TRBJ2-7
clone_size: few

cdr3_aa: CASSLGTTSSYEQYF
cdr3_nt: TGTGCCAGCAGCTTAGGGACTACTAGCTCCTACGAGCAGTACTTC
d_call: -
v_call: TRBV7-6
j_call: TRBJ2-7
clone_size: -

cdr3_aa: CASSGPENSPRF
cdr3_nt: TGTGCCAGCAGCGGCCCCGAGAACAGTCCCCGATTT
d_call: -
v_call: TRBV13
j_call: TRBJ1-1
clone_size: -

cdr3_aa: CASSLSGGGHQPQHF
cdr3_nt: TGTGCCAGCAGCCTCAGCGGGGGAGGCCATCAGCCCCAGCATTTT
d_call: -
v_call: TRBV7-2
j_call: TRBJ1-5
clone_size: -

cdr3_aa: CASGQSYEQYF
cdr3_nt: TGTGCCAGTGGCCAAAGCTACGAGCAGTACTTC
d_call: -
v_call: TRBV19
j_call: TRBJ2-7
clone_size: -

cdr3_aa: CASSQEVGGRLERQTQYF
cdr3_nt: TGCGCCAGCAGCCAAGAAGTAGGAGGGAGGCTCGAGCGGCAGACCCAGTACTTC
d_call: -
v_call: TRBV4-1
j_call: TRBJ2-5
clone_size: once

cdr3_aa: CASSLVVSPYNEQFF
cdr3_nt: TGTGCCAGCAGCTTAGTTGTGTCCCCGTACAATGAGCAGTTCTTC
d_call: -
v_call: TRBV11-2
j_call: TRBJ2-1
clone_size: -